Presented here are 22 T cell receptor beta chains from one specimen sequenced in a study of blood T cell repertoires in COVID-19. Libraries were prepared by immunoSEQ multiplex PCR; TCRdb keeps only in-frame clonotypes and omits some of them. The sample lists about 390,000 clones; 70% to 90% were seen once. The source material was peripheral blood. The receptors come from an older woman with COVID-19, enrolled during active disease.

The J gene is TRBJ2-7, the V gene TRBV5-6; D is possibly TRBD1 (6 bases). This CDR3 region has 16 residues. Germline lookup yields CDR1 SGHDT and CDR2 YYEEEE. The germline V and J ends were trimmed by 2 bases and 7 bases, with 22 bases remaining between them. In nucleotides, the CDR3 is TGTGCCAGCAGCTTCAACGACAGGTTAAGATCTGGAGAGCAGTACTTC. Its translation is CASSFNDRLRSGEQYF.

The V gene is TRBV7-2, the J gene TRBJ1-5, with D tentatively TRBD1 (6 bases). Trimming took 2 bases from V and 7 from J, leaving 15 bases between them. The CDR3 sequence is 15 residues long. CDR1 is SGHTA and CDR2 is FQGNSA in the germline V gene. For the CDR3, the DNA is TGTGCCAGCAGCTTAAACAGGGCCCACGGGCAGCCCCAGCATTTT. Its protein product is CASSLNRAHGQPQHF.

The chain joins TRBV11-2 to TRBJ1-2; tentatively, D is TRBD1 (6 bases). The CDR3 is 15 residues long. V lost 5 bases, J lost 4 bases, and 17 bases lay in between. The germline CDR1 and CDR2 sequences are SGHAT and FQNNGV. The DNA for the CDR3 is TGTGCCAGCAGCACCAACGTAGGGACAACCTATGGCTACACCTTC. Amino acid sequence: CASSTNVGTTYGYTF.

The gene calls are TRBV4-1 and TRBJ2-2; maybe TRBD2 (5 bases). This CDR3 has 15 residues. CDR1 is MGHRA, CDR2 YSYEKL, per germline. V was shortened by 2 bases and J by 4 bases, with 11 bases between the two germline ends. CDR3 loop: CASSQIPGSTGELFF. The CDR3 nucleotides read TGCGCCAGCAGCCAAATTCCGGGGAGCACCGGGGAGCTGTTTTTT.

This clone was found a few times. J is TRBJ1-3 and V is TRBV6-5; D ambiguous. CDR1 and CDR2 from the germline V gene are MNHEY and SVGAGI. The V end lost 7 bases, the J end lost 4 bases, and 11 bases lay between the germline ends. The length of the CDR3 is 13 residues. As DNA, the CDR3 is TGTGCCAGCAAGCGGGCGCAAGGAAACACCATATATTTT. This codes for CASKRAQGNTIYF.

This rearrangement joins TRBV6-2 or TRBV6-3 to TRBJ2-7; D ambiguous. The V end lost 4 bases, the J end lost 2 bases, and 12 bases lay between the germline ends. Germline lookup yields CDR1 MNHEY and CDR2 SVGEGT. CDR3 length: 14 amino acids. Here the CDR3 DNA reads TGTGCCAGCAGTTTGCACCCAACGGCCTACGAGCAGTACTTC. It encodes CASSLHPTAYEQYF.

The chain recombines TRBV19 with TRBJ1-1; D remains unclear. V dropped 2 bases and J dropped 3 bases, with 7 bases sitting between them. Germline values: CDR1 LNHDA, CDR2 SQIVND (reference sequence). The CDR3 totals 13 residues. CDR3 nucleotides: TGTGCCAGTAGTATACATCGGGACACTGAAGCTTTCTTT. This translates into CASSIHRDTEAFF.

CDR3 sequence: CASSEWGGTQYF. The CDR3, as DNA: TGTGCCAGCAGTGAGTGGGGGGGAACCCAGTACTTC. The rearrangement joins TRBV2 to TRBJ2-5; 7 bases align to TRBD2. Trimming took 3 bases from V and 8 from J; bases not matched to a gene: 3. Germline V gives CDR1 SNHLY, CDR2 FYNNEI. The CDR3 runs 12 residues.

The CDR3 nucleotides are TGTGCCAGTAGTGACCAGGGATTAATCAACACCGGGGAGCTGTTTTTT. The encoded protein is CASSDQGLINTGELFF. The gene calls are TRBV19 and TRBJ2-2, with a possible D match to TRBD1 (5 bases). CDR1 and CDR2 (germline): LNHDA, SQIVND (reference sequence). This CDR3 comprises 16 residues. Trimming cost V 5 bases and J 2 bases, with 15 bases left between them.

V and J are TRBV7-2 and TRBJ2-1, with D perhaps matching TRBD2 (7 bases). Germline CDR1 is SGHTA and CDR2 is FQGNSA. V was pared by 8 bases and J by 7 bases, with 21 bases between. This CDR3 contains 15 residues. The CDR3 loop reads CASRPGGGFWNEQFF. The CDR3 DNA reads TGTGCCAGCCGCCCGGGGGGCGGGTTCTGGAATGAGCAGTTCTTC.

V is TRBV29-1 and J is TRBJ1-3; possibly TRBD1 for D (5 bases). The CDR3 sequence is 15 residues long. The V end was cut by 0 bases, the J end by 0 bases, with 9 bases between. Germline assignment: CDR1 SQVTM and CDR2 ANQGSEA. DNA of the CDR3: TGCAGCGTTGAAGACAGGGTTTACTCTGGAAACACCATATATTTT. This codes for CSVEDRVYSGNTIYF.

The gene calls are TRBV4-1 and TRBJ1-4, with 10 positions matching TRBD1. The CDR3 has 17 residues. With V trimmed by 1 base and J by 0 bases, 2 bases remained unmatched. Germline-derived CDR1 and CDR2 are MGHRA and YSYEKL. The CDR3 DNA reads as TGCGCCAGCAGCCAAGCCGGGACAGGGGCAACTAATGAAAAACTGTTTTTT. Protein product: CASSQAGTGATNEKLFF.

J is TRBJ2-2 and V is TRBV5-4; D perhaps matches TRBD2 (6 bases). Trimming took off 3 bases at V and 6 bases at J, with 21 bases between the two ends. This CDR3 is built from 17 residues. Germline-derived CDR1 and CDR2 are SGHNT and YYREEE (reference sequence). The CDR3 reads CASSSPPGGLNAGELFF. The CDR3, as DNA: TGTGCCAGCAGCTCGCCCCCCGGGGGATTAAACGCCGGGGAGCTGTTTTTT.

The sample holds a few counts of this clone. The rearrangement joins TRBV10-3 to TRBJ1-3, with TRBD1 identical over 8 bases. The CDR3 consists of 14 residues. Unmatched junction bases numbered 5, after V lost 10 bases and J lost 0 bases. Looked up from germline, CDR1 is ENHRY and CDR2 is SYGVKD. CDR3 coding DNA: TGTGCCACACAGGGGACAGGCTCTGGAAACACCATATATTTT. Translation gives CATQGTGSGNTIYF.

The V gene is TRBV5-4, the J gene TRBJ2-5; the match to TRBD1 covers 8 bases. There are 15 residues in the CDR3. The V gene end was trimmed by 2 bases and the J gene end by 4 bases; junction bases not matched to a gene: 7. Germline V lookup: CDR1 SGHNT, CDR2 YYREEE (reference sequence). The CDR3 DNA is TGTGCCAGCAGCTTACCGCAGGGGGCGAGAGAGACCCAGTACTTC. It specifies CASSLPQGARETQYF. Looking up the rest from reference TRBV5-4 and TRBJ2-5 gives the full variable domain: ETGVTQSPTHLIKTRGQQVTLRCSSQSGHNTVSWYQQALGQGPQFIFQYYREEENGRGNFPPRFSGLQFPNYSSELNVNALELDDSALYLCASSLPQGARETQYFGPGTRLLVL.

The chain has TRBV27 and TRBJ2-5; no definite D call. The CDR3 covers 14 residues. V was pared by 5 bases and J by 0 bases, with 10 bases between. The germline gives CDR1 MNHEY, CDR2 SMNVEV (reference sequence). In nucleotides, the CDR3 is TGTGCCAGCAGTACCCACGGGTACCAAGAGACCCAGTACTTC. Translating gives CASSTHGYQETQYF.

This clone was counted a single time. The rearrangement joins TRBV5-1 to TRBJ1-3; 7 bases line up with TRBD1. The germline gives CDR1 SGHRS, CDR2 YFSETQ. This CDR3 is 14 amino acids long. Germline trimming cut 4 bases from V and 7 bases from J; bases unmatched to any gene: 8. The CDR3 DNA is TGCGCCAGCAGCGGCGGGACAGTTGGGAACACCATATATTTT. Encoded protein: CASSGGTVGNTIYF.

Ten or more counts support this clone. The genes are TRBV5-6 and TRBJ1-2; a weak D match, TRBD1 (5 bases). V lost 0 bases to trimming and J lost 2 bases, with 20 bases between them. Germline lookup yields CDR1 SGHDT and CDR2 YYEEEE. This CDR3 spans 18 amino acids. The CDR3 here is CASSLGLRGTLRNYGYTF. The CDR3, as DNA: TGTGCCAGCAGCTTGGGACTGCGCGGGACGCTCAGGAACTATGGCTACACCTTC.

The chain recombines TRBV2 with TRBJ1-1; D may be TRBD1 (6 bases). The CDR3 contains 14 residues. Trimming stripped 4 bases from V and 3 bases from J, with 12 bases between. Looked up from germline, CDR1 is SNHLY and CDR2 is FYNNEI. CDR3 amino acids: CASSADRWDTEAFF. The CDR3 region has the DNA TGTGCCAGCAGTGCAGACAGGTGGGACACTGAAGCTTTCTTT.

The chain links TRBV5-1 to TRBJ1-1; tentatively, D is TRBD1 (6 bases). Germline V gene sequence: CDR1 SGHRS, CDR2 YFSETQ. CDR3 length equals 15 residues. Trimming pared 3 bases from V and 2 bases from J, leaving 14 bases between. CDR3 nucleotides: TGCGCCAGCAGCTCCTACCCACAGGGAAACACTGAAGCTTTCTTT. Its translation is CASSSYPQGNTEAFF.

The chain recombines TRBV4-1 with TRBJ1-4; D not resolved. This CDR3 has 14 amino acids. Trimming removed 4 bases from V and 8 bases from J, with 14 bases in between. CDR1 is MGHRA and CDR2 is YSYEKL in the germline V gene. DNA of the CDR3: TGCGCCAGCAGCCCCCTCGGGGTGGGAGAAAAACTGTTTTTT. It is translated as CASSPLGVGEKLFF.

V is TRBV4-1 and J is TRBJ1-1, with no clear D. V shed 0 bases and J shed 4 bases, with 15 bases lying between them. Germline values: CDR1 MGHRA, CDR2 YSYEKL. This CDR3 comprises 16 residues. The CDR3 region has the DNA TGCGCCAGCAGCCAAGATGGAGTGGCGCTGGGCACTGAAGCTTTCTTT. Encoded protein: CASSQDGVALGTEAFF.